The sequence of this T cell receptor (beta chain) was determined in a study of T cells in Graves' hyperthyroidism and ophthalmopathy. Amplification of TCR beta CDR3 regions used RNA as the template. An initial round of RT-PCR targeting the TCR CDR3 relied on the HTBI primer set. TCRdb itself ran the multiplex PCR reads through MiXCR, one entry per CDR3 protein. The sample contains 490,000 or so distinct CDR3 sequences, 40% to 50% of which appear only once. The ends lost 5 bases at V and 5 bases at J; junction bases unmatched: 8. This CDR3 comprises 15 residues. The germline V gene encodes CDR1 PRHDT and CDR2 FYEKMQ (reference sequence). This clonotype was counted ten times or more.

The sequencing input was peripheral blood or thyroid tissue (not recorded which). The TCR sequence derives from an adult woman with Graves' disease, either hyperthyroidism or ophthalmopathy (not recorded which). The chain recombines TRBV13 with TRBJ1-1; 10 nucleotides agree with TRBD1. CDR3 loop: CASSQSTGGWTEAFF. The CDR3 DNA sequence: TGTGCCAGCAGCCAGTCGACAGGGGGCTGGACTGAAGCTTTCTTT.